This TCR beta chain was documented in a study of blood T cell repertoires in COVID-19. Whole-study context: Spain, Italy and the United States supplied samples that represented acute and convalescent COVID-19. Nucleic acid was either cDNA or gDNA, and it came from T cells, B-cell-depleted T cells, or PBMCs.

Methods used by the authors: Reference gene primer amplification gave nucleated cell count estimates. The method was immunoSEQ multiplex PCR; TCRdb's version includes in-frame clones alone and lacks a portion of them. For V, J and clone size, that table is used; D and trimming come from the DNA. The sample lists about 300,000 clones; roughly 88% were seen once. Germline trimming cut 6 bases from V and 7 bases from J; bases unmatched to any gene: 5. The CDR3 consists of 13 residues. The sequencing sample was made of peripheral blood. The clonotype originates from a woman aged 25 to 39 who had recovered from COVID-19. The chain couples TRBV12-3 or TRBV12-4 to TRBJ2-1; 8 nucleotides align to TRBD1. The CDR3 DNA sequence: TGTGCCAGCAGCAGGGGGCCCGAGAATGAGCAGTTCTTC. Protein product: CASSRGPENEQFF.